This entry describes one TCR beta chain. The source of the sample is a study of blood T cell repertoires in COVID-19. As for the study in general: The United States, Italy and Spain supplied acute and convalescent COVID-19 samples.

V gave up 5 bases and J gave up 6 bases, with 20 bases separating them. Germline V gene data show CDR1 as SGDLS and CDR2 as YYNGEE. The length of the CDR3 is 16 residues. Authors' analysis steps: Scientists estimated how many nucleated cells there were by amplifying reference gene primers. Only in-frame clones appear in the TCRdb table, and some are missing; sequencing was by immunoSEQ multiplex PCR. V and J calls and clone size are those listed in that table; D and trimming were worked out from the DNA. The table lists approximately 240,000 clones, 65% to 90% of them singletons. The source is a woman at least 80 years old with active or convalescent COVID-19. The sequencing input was peripheral blood. The rearrangement links TRBV9 to TRBJ2-2; TRBD2 is a possible D gene (6 bases). CDR3 in DNA: TGTGCCAGCAGTGCAAACCTTGGCGGGGAGGCCGGGGAGCTGTTTTTT. Translated, it gives CASSANLGGEAGELFF.